Presented here are 5 T cell receptor beta chains from one specimen sequenced in a study of blood T cell repertoires in COVID-19. Assay: immunoSEQ multiplex PCR; the TCRdb copy retains only in-frame clones and omits some. This table holds 250,000 or so clones, under 85% found once. The sequencing sample was made of PBMCs or T cells enriched from blood (not recorded which). The origin of the receptors is a man aged 55 to 70 who had recovered from COVID-19.

This clone was found a few times. This chain links TRBV15 with TRBJ1-1; a weak D match, TRBD1 (5 bases). Trimming left V 0 bases short and J 1 base short, with 6 bases between. CDR3 length equals 14 residues. Germline V lookup: CDR1 LNHNV, CDR2 YYDKDF (reference sequence). The CDR3 sequence is CATSRDRGNTEAFF. The CDR3, as DNA: TGTGCCACCAGCAGAGATAGGGGGAACACTGAAGCTTTCTTT.

The chain uses TRBV11-1 and TRBJ1-1; the D is unclear. V was pared by 5 bases and J by 4 bases, with 11 bases between. The V gene's germline CDR1 is SGHAT and CDR2 FQDESV (reference sequence). This CDR3 region has 13 residues. The CDR3 here is CASSPGYSTEAFF. CDR3 DNA sequence: TGTGCCAGCAGCCCGGGGTATAGCACTGAAGCTTTCTTT.

V gene TRBV4-3 combines with J gene TRBJ2-6; no reliable D call. Deletions cut 0 bases from V and 4 bases from J, with 16 bases between. This CDR3 has 18 amino acids. Germline CDR1 LGHNA, CDR2 YSLEER. In nucleotides, the CDR3 is TGCGCCAGCAGCCAAGATAGAACAGACGTCACCGGGGCCAACGTCCTGACTTTC. It specifies CASSQDRTDVTGANVLTF.

This clone was seen more than once but under ten times. The chain couples TRBV11-2 to TRBJ1-4; 10 bases agree with TRBD1. V lost 3 bases and J lost 8; bases outside the gene matches: 3. CDR1 and CDR2 from the germline V gene are SGHAT and FQNNGV. The CDR3 loop spans 14 amino acids. CDR3 nucleotides: TGTGCCAGCAGCTTCGGGACAGGGGTCGAAAAACTGTTTTTT. It encodes CASSFGTGVEKLFF. Based on the CDR3 plus reference TRBV11-2 and TRBJ1-4, the full variable domain is EAGVAQSPRYKIIEKRQSVAFWCNPISGHATLYWYQQILGQGPKLLIQFQNNGVVDDSQLPKDRFSAERLKGVDSTLKIQPAKLEDSAVYLCASSFGTGVEKLFFGSGTQLSVL.

This chain connects TRBV19 to TRBJ2-2; D is undetermined. The CDR3 is 14 amino acids. The V end was cut by 6 bases, the J end by 1 base, with 9 bases between. Germline V gene data show CDR1 as LNHDA and CDR2 as SQIVND (reference sequence). In nucleotides, the CDR3 is TGTGCCAGTAGCCCCTGGCAGAACACCGGGGAGCTGTTTTTT. Its translation: CASSPWQNTGELFF.